What follows are 17 T cell receptor beta chains derived from one specimen sequenced in a study of CD8 T cells in ankylosing spondylitis. Notes on the study in general: It appeared that ankylosing spondylitis blood was characterized by a TCR beta motif of under ten highly homologous variants.

Each CDR3 protein is one row after TCRdb ran MiXCR on the 5' RACE reads. The table records under 950,000 distinct CDR3 sequences, around 19% of them present only once. These receptors' antigens are unknown. Input material: blood, either unsorted or a sorted T cell fraction (not recorded which). These receptors originate from a male donor with ankylosing spondylitis.

The V call is TRBV27, the J call TRBJ1-4; D is perhaps TRBD1 (6 bases). In germline, CDR1 is MNHEY, CDR2 SMNVEV (reference sequence). The germline V and J ends were trimmed by 3 bases and 3 bases, with 14 bases remaining between them. The CDR3 consists of 16 residues. The chain's CDR3 is CASSLWGGASNEKLFF. Here the CDR3 DNA reads TGTGCCAGCAGTTTGTGGGGGGGCGCTTCTAATGAAAAACTGTTTTTT.

The chain uses TRBV12-3 or TRBV12-4 and TRBJ2-1, with 7 bases fitting TRBD2. With V trimmed by 6 bases and J by 12 bases, 8 bases remained unmatched. This CDR3 region has 12 residues. CDR3 DNA: TGTGCCAGCAGATTGGGGACGGGAGGGCAGTTCTTC. Amino acids: CASRLGTGGQFF.

The genes are TRBV7-2 and TRBJ1-6; 8 nucleotides align to TRBD1. The CDR3 is 15 amino acids. With V trimmed by 1 base and J by 12 bases, 8 bases remained unmatched. Germline V gene data show CDR1 as SGHTA and CDR2 as FQGNSA. Here the CDR3 reads CASSLGRTGKGPLHF. The CDR3, as DNA: TGTGCCAGCAGCTTAGGGAGGACAGGGAAAGGACCCCTCCACTTT.

This clonotype showed up many times. This chain uses TRBV7-9 with TRBJ2-2; weak D call: TRBD1 (5 bases). This CDR3 spans 13 amino acids. The V end was cut by 5 bases, the J end by 5 bases, with 9 bases between. The germline V gene has CDR1 SEHNR and CDR2 FQNEAQ (reference sequence). The DNA for the CDR3 is TGTGCCAGCAGCCCCTCAGGGACCGGGGAGCTGTTTTTT. This sequence encodes CASSPSGTGELFF.

The rearrangement links TRBV29-1 to TRBJ2-7; D tentatively fits TRBD1 or TRBD2 (7 bases each). The CDR3 extends over 13 amino acids. Germline assignment: CDR1 SQVTM and CDR2 ANQGSEA. V shed 7 bases and J shed 3 bases, with 16 bases lying between them. DNA of the CDR3: TGCAGCGCAGCGGGGACAGCAGACTACGAGCAGTACTTC. The encoded protein is CSAAGTADYEQYF.

The chain has TRBV29-1 and TRBJ2-2; the D call may be TRBD1 or TRBD2 (7 bases each). Trimming took off 6 bases at V and 5 bases at J, with 13 bases between the two ends. This CDR3 has 13 amino acids. Per germline, CDR1 SQVTM and CDR2 ANQGSEA. For the CDR3, the DNA is TGCAGCGTGATCAGGGGGGGGACCGGGGAGCTGTTTTTT. Its protein is CSVIRGGTGELFF.

The chain recombines TRBV3-1 with TRBJ2-1; 14 nucleotides line up with TRBD2. The germline V gene has CDR1 LGHDT and CDR2 YNNKEL (reference sequence). Losses at the gene ends were 4 bases for V and 2 bases for J; bases not matched to a gene: 10. This CDR3 contains 19 residues. CDR3 residues: CASSRTAGTSGSTYNEQFF. CDR3 nucleotide sequence: TGTGCCAGCAGCCGCACCGCCGGGACTAGCGGGAGCACCTACAATGAGCAGTTCTTC.

This clonotype was counted only a few times. This sequence joins TRBV4-3 and TRBJ2-1; D is uncertain. V was trimmed by 0 bases and J by 9 bases, leaving 9 bases between them. CDR3 length: 13 residues. Germline V gene sequence: CDR1 LGHNA, CDR2 YSLEER. In nucleotides, the CDR3 is TGCGCCAGCAGCCAAGAAGGCATCGGTGAGCAGTTCTTC. Protein: CASSQEGIGEQFF.

This clonotype was seen at least ten times. Here the CDR3 DNA reads TGCGCCAGCAGCCCCATGGACAGCCAAAACACCGGGGAGCTGTTTTTT. Translated, it gives CASSPMDSQNTGELFF. The genes are TRBV4-3 and TRBJ2-2, with a weak D call TRBD1 (6 bases). The CDR3 contains 16 residues. With 4 bases removed from V and 2 bases from J, the gap between germline ends came to 14 bases. Germline V gene lookup returns CDR1 LGHNA and CDR2 YSLEER.

In this sample, this clonotype turned up a few times. The J gene is TRBJ2-3, the V gene TRBV7-3, with D perhaps matching TRBD1 or TRBD2 (6 bases each). V dropped 5 bases and J dropped 2 bases, with 17 bases sitting between them. The germline V gene encodes CDR1 SGHTA and CDR2 FQGTGA. The CDR3 sequence is 16 residues long. CDR3 loop: CASSPLGGLDTDTQYF. CDR3 nucleotide sequence: TGTGCCAGCAGCCCCCTTGGGGGGCTGGACACAGATACGCAGTATTTT.

This clonotype was counted a few times. The chain is built from TRBV9 and TRBJ2-5; weak D call: TRBD1 (6 bases). The CDR3 loop spans 16 amino acids. Germline V CDR1 and CDR2: SGDLS, YYNGEE. Trimming pared 3 bases from V and 5 bases from J, leaving 20 bases between. DNA of the CDR3: TGTGCCAGCAGCGGAGCCCTGGGGCAGGGGAAGGAGACCCAGTACTTC. Translation gives CASSGALGQGKETQYF.

The table lists this clonotype with a few counts. The CDR3 coding sequence is TGTGCCAGCAGCCGGAGTGTCGTCCTCCAGACCCAGTACTTC. Translated: CASSRSVVLQTQYF. The V gene is TRBV2, the J gene TRBJ2-5; D unresolved. The CDR3 runs 14 residues. Germline V CDR1 and CDR2: SNHLY, FYNNEI. Trimming removed 6 bases at V and 6 bases at J, with 17 bases between.

This clonotype turned up a few times. This chain links TRBV5-1 with TRBJ1-1; no firm D call. CDR3 length: 16 amino acids. Germline CDR1 is SGHRS and CDR2 is YFSETQ. V was shortened by 0 bases and J by 4 bases, with 16 bases between the two germline ends. The CDR3 protein is CASSLGIRTSATEAFF. The DNA of the CDR3 is TGCGCCAGCAGCTTGGGAATTCGCACCTCGGCCACTGAAGCTTTCTTT.

This chain joins TRBV11-2 and TRBJ2-5, with D perhaps matching TRBD1 (6 bases). The length of the CDR3 is 16 residues. Trimming took 0 bases from V and 1 from J, leaving 12 bases between them. The germline V gene encodes CDR1 SGHAT and CDR2 FQNNGV. CDR3: CASSLDGAGAQETQYF. The CDR3, as DNA: TGTGCCAGCAGCTTAGACGGGGCAGGGGCCCAAGAGACCCAGTACTTC.

In this sample, this clonotype turned up a few times. This sequence joins TRBV5-1 and TRBJ1-2; 9 bases map to TRBD1. From germline, CDR1 is SGHRS and CDR2 YFSETQ. CDR3 length: 17 amino acids. Trimming removed 4 bases from V and 6 bases from J; junction bases left unmatched: 16. The DNA of the CDR3 is TGCGCCAGCAGCCCTCTCCTGGCGGGACAGGGTCTAAATGGCTACACCTTC. The encoded protein is CASSPLLAGQGLNGYTF. Full variable domain (remainder filled in from reference TRBV5-1 and TRBJ1-2): KAGVTQTPRYLIKTRGQQVTLSCSPISGHRSVSWYQQTPGQGLQFLFEYFSETQRNKGNFPGRFSGRQFSNSRSEMNVSTLELGDSALYLCASSPLLAGQGLNGYTFGSGTRLTVV.

The rearrangement links TRBV6-1 to TRBJ2-7; 9 bases fit TRBD2. Germline CDR1 MNHNS, CDR2 SASEGT. This CDR3 is built from 13 residues. Unmatched junction bases numbered 4, after V lost 6 bases and J lost 4 bases. The CDR3 is CASRLAGMYEQYF. CDR3 DNA sequence: TGTGCCAGCAGGCTAGCGGGGATGTACGAGCAGTACTTC.

This clonotype has only a few counts. The V and J genes are TRBV9 and TRBJ2-5, with D possibly matching TRBD2 (6 bases). Germline lookup yields CDR1 SGDLS and CDR2 YYNGEE. V gave up 2 bases and J gave up 1 base, with 9 bases separating them. CDR3 length equals 14 residues. The CDR3 nucleotides are TGTGCCAGCAGCGTGGCGGGGAGCCAAGAGACCCAGTACTTC. Translating gives CASSVAGSQETQYF.